This TCR beta chain appears in the sequencing data of a study of blood T cell repertoires in COVID-19. For the study at large: T cells, B-cell-depleted T cells, or PBMCs provided the cDNA or gDNA that served as material.

CDR1 and CDR2 from the germline V gene are MDHEN and SYDVKM. The V and J ends lost 6 bases and 0 bases respectively, with 11 bases between them. This CDR3 is 14 amino acids long. As handled by the study authors: Counts of nucleated cells, estimated from reference gene primer amplification, were obtained. Generated by immunoSEQ multiplex PCR, the TCRdb table keeps only in-frame clones and is missing some. V, J and clone size were drawn from that table, and D and trimming were deduced from the DNA. The repertoire holds approximately 190,000 clones, 80% to 85% seen once, with around 6.1% in the top ten.

Input material: peripheral blood. The source is a woman aged 40 to 55 with acute or convalescent COVID-19. The chain joins TRBV28 to TRBJ1-1; perhaps TRBD1 as D (6 bases). The chain's CDR3 is CASRSGDLNTEAFF. CDR3 bases: TGTGCCAGCAGGTCAGGGGATTTGAACACTGAAGCTTTCTTT.